This TCR beta chain derives from a study of shared clonotypes between healthy human individuals. Across the whole study: Donors consisted of two women and three men between 18 and 49. General study points: Sample collection involved blood only; tissue repertoires are likely different.

Repertoires were generated with immunoSEQ multiplex PCR, while TCRdb's copy carries only in-frame clones and drops some. The table includes roughly 510,000 clones, approximately 79% detected once. Comments on this clone: The antigen remains unidentified.

Donors were Caucasian adults residing in Nashville, Tennessee, USA. The CDR3 has 16 residues. CDR1 SEHNR and CDR2 FQNEAQ come from the germline V gene (reference sequence). Trimming shortened V by 5 bases and J by 0 bases, and 14 bases separated the two germline ends. This chain links TRBV7-9 with TRBJ1-3; TRBD1 is a possible D gene (5 bases). Sequencing was carried out using PBMCs. The sequence was collected from a middle-aged woman in good health. Some clones in this sample may be carry-over from other donors' samples. CDR3 DNA: TGTGCCAGCAGCGCGACAGTCTCGAGCTCTGGAAACACCATATATTTT. Amino acid sequence: CASSATVSSSGNTIYF.